These 2 T cell receptor beta chains share one sample of origin, sequenced in a study of blood T cell repertoires in COVID-19. Measured with immunoSEQ multiplex PCR; TCRdb has only the in-frame clones, and not every one. Here the sample spans 85,000 to 120,000 clones, nearly 90% being singletons. Sequenced: peripheral blood. The receptors were gathered from a man aged 45-60 years with active COVID-19.

This rearrangement joins TRBV5-6 to TRBJ2-5, with D possibly being TRBD2 (7 bases). V gave up 4 bases and J gave up 5 bases, with 12 bases separating them. The CDR3 length is 13 residues. From germline, CDR1 is SGHDT and CDR2 YYEEEE. CDR3 DNA sequence: TGTGCCAGCAGCCGGGGGGCCGGGGAGACCCAGTACTTC. Residues: CASSRGAGETQYF.

This chain joins TRBV5-4 and TRBJ2-6, with TRBD1 matching 8 bases. This CDR3 has 16 residues. Germline V gene data show CDR1 as SGHNT and CDR2 as YYREEE (reference sequence). V was clipped by 4 bases and J by 2 bases; unmatched bases: 5. The CDR3 sequence is CASSVLQGAGANVLTF. CDR3 DNA: TGTGCCAGCAGCGTATTACAGGGGGCTGGGGCCAACGTCCTGACTTTC. Based on the CDR3 plus reference TRBV5-4 and TRBJ2-6, the full variable domain is ETGVTQSPTHLIKTRGQQVTLRCSSQSGHNTVSWYQQALGQGPQFIFQYYREEENGRGNFPPRFSGLQFPNYSSELNVNALELDDSALYLCASSVLQGAGANVLTFGAGSRLTVL.